The rows below give T cell receptor beta chains drawn from one sample of a study of T cells after yellow fever vaccination. Each CDR3 protein is one row after TCRdb ran MiXCR on the 5' RACE reads. The sample holds about 370,000 distinct CDR3 sequences, 9.5% to 13% seen once. This specimen consisted of PBMCs, obtained on the day of the first yellow fever vaccination. These receptors came from a man aged 18 to 29 who received the YFV17D yellow fever vaccine. Both conserved end residues are part of each CDR3.

V: TRBV10-3
CDR3: CAISRTTLRTGRREQYF

V: TRBV11-2
CDR3: CASSYRERRDTQYF

V: TRBV30
CDR3: CAWSGGTGELFF

V: TRBV6-5
CDR3: CASSYGLAGGPHTQYF

V: TRBV7-9
CDR3: CASSKEGFTNEKLFF

V: TRBV5-1
CDR3: CASSPSGGAIADTQYF

V: TRBV5-1
CDR3: CASSRPGTGVYEQYF

V: TRBV12-3/TRBV12-4
CDR3: CASSLQRRDEQYF

V: TRBV4-3
CDR3: CASSPSRGGTADTQYF

V: TRBV9
CDR3: CASSQADRGQETQYF

V: TRBV6-1
CDR3: CASRSARLGNQPQHF

V: TRBV19
CDR3: CASRGQDINYGYTF

V: TRBV11-2
CDR3: CASSLEVFGELFF

V: TRBV28
CDR3: CASSPMGPKGYNEQFF

V: TRBV18
CDR3: CASTVQETQYF

V: TRBV6-5
CDR3: CASRKAGELFF

V: TRBV5-1
CDR3: CASNQQGWEETQYF

V: TRBV6-2/TRBV6-3
CDR3: CASSLARGHQPQHF

V: TRBV5-1
CDR3: CASSFPSGNPFNEQFF

V: TRBV15
CDR3: CATSGVNSPLHF

V: TRBV5-1
CDR3: CASSLWEGQPQHF

V: TRBV7-3
CDR3: CASSLNPRDTEAFF

V: TRBV12-3/TRBV12-4
CDR3: CASSSRVGGLTDTQYF

V: TRBV5-6
CDR3: CASSLERGWWTDTQYF

V: TRBV7-9
CDR3: CASSQRTEEQETQYF

V: TRBV18
CDR3: CASSSQDTQYF

V: TRBV27
CDR3: CASSGLYAGELFF

V: TRBV12-3/TRBV12-4
CDR3: CASSPIRRGLSNSGANVLTF

V: TRBV4-3
CDR3: CASSQGLSNQPQHF

V: TRBV7-2
CDR3: CASSFRLVYNEQFF

V: TRBV4-3
CDR3: CASSSPRTVGETQYF

V: TRBV28
CDR3: CASSFALAGGLAETQYF

V: TRBV14
CDR3: CASSQNSWLTDTDTQYF

V: TRBV27
CDR3: CASSSKTKGYGYTF

V: TRBV28
CDR3: CASRGATNEKLFF

V: TRBV5-1
CDR3: CASSLRLAGSAKNIQYF